Each of the 2 T cell receptor beta chains below was sequenced from the same sample in a study of Ad26.COV2.S vaccination and SARS-CoV-2 variants (dated by TCRdb to the early 2020s). What the treatment or condition label conveys for this sample: some 20 received Ad26.COV2.S at low or high dose, single or two shots; roughly five received placebo; per-sample allocation not given. Repertoires of vaccine and placebo recipients were sequenced from samples taken on day 63 after the first injection. Libraries were constructed by the immunoSEQ multiplex PCR assay. TCRdb retrieved this table from immuneACCESS and kept in-frame rearrangements only. Not all clones are present; in checked studies, unresolved V genes account for under half, and no reason is known for the remainder. The sample table records more than 400,000 clones; about nine tenths of these occur just once. More than 1.5% of the sample rests with the top ten.

This specimen was peripheral blood, taken in a trial of Ad26.COV2.S vaccine versus placebo. These receptors were obtained from a person between 18 and 65 years old who received the Ad26.COV2.S COVID-19 vaccine or a placebo.

In its sample, this clone was seen a few times. The CDR3 protein is CASGLVRQQGGYNSPLHF. The CDR3 DNA follows: TGTGCTAGTGGTTTGGTACGGCAACAGGGAGGCTATAATTCACCCCTCCACTTT. The genes are TRBV12-5 and TRBJ1-6, with D possibly being TRBD1 (6 bases). The V gene's germline CDR1 is LGHNT and CDR2 FRNRAP. The V end lost 0 bases, the J end lost 3 bases, and 15 bases lay between the germline ends. This CDR3 is 18 amino acids long.

This chain uses TRBV7-2 with TRBJ1-5; the D is unclear. The germline CDR1 and CDR2 sequences are SGHTA and FQGNSA. The CDR3 is made up of 14 amino acids. V lost 5 bases and J lost 7, with 15 bases in between. The CDR3 coding sequence is TGTGCCAGCAGCCCCGGCGGAGGAGGACAGCCCCAGCATTTT. Translating it yields CASSPGGGGQPQHF.